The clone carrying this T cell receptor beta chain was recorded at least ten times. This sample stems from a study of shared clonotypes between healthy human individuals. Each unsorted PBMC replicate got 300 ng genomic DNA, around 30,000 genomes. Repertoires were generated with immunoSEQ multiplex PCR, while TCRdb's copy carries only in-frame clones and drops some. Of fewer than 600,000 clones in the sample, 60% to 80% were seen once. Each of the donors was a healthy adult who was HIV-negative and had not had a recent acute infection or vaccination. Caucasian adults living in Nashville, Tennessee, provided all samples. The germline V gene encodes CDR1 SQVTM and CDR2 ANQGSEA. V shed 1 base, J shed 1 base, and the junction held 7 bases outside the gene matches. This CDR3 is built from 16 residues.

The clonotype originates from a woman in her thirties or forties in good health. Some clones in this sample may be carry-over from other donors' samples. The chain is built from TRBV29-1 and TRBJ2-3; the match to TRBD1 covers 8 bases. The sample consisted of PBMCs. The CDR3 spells CSVEALGQGGTDTQYF. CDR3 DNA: TGCAGCGTTGAAGCCCTAGGACAGGGAGGCACAGATACGCAGTATTTT.